The clone carrying this T cell receptor (beta chain) has only a few counts. No antigen is known for it. This sample is drawn from a study of T-cell reconstitution after alpha-beta-depleted transplantation in children. Unique molecular identifiers were incorporated when the TCRbeta library was constructed. TCRdb passed the PCR reads through MiXCR, listing each CDR3 protein once. The repertoire has hundreds of thousands of distinct CDR3 sequences, about 12% of them found once; the top ten carry 0.79%. The germline V gene has CDR1 DFQATT and CDR2 SNEGSKA (reference sequence). CDR3 size: 12 residues. Trimming took 1 base from V and 15 from J; bases not matched to a gene: 7. Study results and caveats: Diversity of TCRbeta at day 60 was high in some patients, arising from surviving recipient T cells and thymic progenitors. A year had passed since transplant, and T-cell counts and diversity by then came mostly from newly produced T cells. In patients about two months after transplant, alpha-beta T cells reportedly arose from several hundred expanded graft clones.

This clonotype was obtained from a girl aged 2 to 9 with congenital amegakaryocytic thrombocytopenia, due to receive a stem cell transplant. The sequencing here drew on PBMCs, taken before TCRalphabeta/CD19-depleted stem cell transplant. The rearrangement links TRBV20-1 to TRBJ2-1; 9 nucleotides align to TRBD1. The CDR3 DNA sequence: TGCAGTGCTAGAGGGGACAGGGCCGTTTCGTTCTTC. Its translation is CSARGDRAVSFF.